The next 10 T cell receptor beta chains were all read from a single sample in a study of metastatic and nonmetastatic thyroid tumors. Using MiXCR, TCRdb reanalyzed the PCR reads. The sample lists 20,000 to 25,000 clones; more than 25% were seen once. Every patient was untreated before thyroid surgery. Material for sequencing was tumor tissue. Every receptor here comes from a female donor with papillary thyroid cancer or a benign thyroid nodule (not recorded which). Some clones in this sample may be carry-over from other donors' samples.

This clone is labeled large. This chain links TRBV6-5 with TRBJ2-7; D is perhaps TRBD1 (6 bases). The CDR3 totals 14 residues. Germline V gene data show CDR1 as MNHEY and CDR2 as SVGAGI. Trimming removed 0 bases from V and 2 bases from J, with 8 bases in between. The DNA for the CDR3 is TGTGCCAGCAGTTACTCGAGGGACACCTACGAGCAGTACTTC. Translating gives CASSYSRDTYEQYF.

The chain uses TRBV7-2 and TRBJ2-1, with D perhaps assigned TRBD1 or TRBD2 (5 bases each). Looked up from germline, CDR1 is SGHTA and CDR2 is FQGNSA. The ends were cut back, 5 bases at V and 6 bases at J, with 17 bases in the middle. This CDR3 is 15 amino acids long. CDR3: CASSRGALRINEQFF. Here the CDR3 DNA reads TGTGCCAGCAGCCGAGGGGCACTCAGGATCAATGAGCAGTTCTTC.

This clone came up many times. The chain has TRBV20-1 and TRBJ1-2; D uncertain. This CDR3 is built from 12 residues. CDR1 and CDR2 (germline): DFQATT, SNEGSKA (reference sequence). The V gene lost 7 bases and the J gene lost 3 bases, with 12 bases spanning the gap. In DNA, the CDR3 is TGCAGTGGGAGAAAGGGAGACTATGGCTACACCTTC. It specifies CSGRKGDYGYTF.

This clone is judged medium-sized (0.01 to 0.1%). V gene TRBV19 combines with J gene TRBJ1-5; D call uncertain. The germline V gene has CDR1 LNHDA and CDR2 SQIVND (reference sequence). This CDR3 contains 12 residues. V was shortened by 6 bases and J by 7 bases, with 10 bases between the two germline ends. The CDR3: CASRATGQPQHF. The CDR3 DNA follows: TGTGCCAGTAGGGCAACGGGCCAGCCCCAGCATTTT.

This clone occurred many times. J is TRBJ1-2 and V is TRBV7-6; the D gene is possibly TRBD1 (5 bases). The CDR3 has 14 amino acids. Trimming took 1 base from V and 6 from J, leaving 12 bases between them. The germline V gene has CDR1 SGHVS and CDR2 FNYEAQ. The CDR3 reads CASSLGGTGHGYTF. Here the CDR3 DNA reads TGTGCCAGCAGCTTAGGGGGGACGGGTCATGGCTACACCTTC. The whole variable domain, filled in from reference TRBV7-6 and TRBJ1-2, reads GAGVSQSPRYKVTKRGQDVALRCDPISGHVSLYWYRQALGQGPEFLTYFNYEAQQDKSGLPNDRFSAERPEGSISTLTIQRTEQRDSAMYRCASSLGGTGHGYTFGSGTRLTVV.

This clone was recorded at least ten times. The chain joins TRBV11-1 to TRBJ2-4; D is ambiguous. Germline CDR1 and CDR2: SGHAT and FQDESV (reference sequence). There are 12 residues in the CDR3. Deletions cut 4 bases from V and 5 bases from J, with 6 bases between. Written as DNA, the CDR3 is TGTGCCAGCAGCTATGAGGAAAACATTCAGTACTTC. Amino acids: CASSYEENIQYF.

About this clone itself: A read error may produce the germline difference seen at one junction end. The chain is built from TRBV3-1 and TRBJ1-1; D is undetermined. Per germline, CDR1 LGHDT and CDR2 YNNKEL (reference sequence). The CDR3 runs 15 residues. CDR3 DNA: TGTGCCAGCATCCAAGACCCACGCAGGTCGCCTGAAGCTTTCTTT. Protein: CASIQDPRRSPEAFF.

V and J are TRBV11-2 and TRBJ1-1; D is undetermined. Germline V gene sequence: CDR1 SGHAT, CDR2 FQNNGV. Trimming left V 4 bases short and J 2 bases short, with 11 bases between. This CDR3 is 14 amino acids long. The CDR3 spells CASSYWTVNTEAFF. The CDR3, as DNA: TGTGCCAGCAGCTACTGGACGGTTAACACTGAAGCTTTCTTT.

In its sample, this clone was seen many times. CDR3 coding DNA: TGCGCCAGCAGCTACCAAGGGACAGCGATGAACACTGAAGCTTTCTTT. Its protein is CASSYQGTAMNTEAFF. The chain links TRBV5-1 to TRBJ1-1, with 7 bases lining up with TRBD1. This CDR3 is built from 16 residues. The V gene end was trimmed by 3 bases and the J gene end by 0 bases; junction bases not matched to a gene: 8. Germline CDR1 reads SGHRS; CDR2 reads YFSETQ.

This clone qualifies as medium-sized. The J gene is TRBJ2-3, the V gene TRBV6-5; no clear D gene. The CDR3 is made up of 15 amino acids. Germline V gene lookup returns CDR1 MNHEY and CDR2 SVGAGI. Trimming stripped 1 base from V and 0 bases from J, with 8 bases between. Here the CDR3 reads CASSYWLGSTDTQYF. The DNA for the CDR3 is TGTGCCAGCAGTTACTGGTTAGGAAGCACAGATACGCAGTATTTT.